Described below is a single TCR beta chain sequence and its context. No antigen is known for it. The donor population consisted of healthy HIV-negative adults with no recent acute infections or vaccinations. The sample is drawn from a study of shared clonotypes between healthy human individuals. Broader study findings: With few donors, the genetic and exposure-history diversity represented was limited.

The junction had 8 bases not matched to a gene; V was cut back by 3 bases and J by 8 bases. This CDR3 comprises 15 residues. Germline assignment: CDR1 LGHNA and CDR2 YNFKEQ. At the deep level, the assay was run. As originally analysed: ImmunoSEQ output lacked quality scores and full-length reads, limiting matched filtering. TCRdb keeps only in-frame clones here, not all; method: immunoSEQ multiplex PCR. The V and J calls and the clone size are those of that table, but D and trimming were determined from the DNA. The table includes 490,000 or so clones, less than 80% detected once. What was sequenced was PBMCs. The source is a woman in her thirties or forties in good health. Some clones in this sample may be carry-over from other donors' samples. The chain recombines TRBV4-2 with TRBJ2-1; TRBD2 agrees at 9 bases. CDR3 sequence: CASSQREGLFDEQFF. CDR3 DNA: TGTGCCAGCAGCCAGCGGGAGGGCCTCTTCGATGAGCAGTTCTTC.